The rows below give T cell receptor beta chains drawn from one sample of a study of shared clonotypes between healthy human individuals. TCRdb's copy holds only in-frame clones and misses some; the assay was immunoSEQ multiplex PCR. This table holds approximately 2.3 million clones, approximately 95% found once. The sample consisted of naive CD4+ T cells from PBMCs. These receptors all stem from a man aged 18-30 years in good health. Some clones in this sample may be carry-over from other donors' samples. Both conserved end residues are part of each CDR3. Each record gives: J gene, clone size, V gene, D gene, CDR3 protein, CDR3 DNA. The D gene is left open where the match is weak. Rows may omit the clone size; those that give it use once, few, many or a size class.

j_gene: TRBJ2-5; abundance: .; v_gene: TRBV5-4; d_gene: .; CDR3aa: CASSSRGRGEETQYF; CDR3nt: TGTGCCAGCAGCTCCCGGGGCAGGGGGGAAGAGACCCAGTACTTC
j_gene: TRBJ1-5; abundance: .; v_gene: TRBV6-1; d_gene: .; CDR3aa: CASSPGVLGNQPQHF; CDR3nt: TGTGCCAGCAGTCCAGGGGTCCTGGGCAATCAGCCCCAGCATTTT
j_gene: TRBJ1-2; abundance: .; v_gene: TRBV10-1; d_gene: .; CDR3aa: CASSPDRKYGYTF; CDR3nt: TGCGCCAGCAGTCCGGACAGAAAGTATGGCTACACCTTC
j_gene: TRBJ1-5; abundance: once; v_gene: TRBV28; d_gene: .; CDR3aa: CASSRLDSQPQHF; CDR3nt: TGTGCCAGCAGTCGCCTAGACAGCCAGCCCCAGCATTTT
j_gene: TRBJ1-1; abundance: .; v_gene: TRBV5-1; d_gene: .; CDR3aa: CASSGSDEHMNTEAFF; CDR3nt: TGCGCCAGCAGCGGGTCGGACGAACACATGAACACTGAAGCTTTCTTT
j_gene: TRBJ2-2; abundance: .; v_gene: TRBV6-1; d_gene: TRBD1; CDR3aa: CASSGQGNTGELFF; CDR3nt: TGTGCCAGCAGCGGACAGGGAAATACCGGGGAGCTGTTTTTT
j_gene: TRBJ2-5; abundance: .; v_gene: TRBV7-2; d_gene: .; CDR3aa: CASSLGAEETQYF; CDR3nt: TGTGCCAGCAGCCTCGGAGCGGAAGAGACCCAGTACTTC
j_gene: TRBJ2-3; abundance: .; v_gene: TRBV30; d_gene: .; CDR3aa: CAWSPWTSTDTQYF; CDR3nt: TGTGCCTGGAGCCCTTGGACCAGCACAGATACGCAGTATTTT
j_gene: TRBJ2-4; abundance: .; v_gene: TRBV18; d_gene: .; CDR3aa: CASSPPMENIQYF; CDR3nt: TGTGCCAGCTCACCACCTATGGAAAACATTCAGTACTTC
j_gene: TRBJ1-4; abundance: .; v_gene: TRBV5-4; d_gene: .; CDR3aa: CASSLAGSEKLFF; CDR3nt: TGTGCCAGCAGCTTGGCGGGCAGTGAAAAACTGTTTTTT
j_gene: TRBJ2-1; abundance: few; v_gene: TRBV7-7; d_gene: .; CDR3aa: CASSSDLKPYNEQFF; CDR3nt: TGTGCCAGCAGCTCGGACTTGAAACCCTACAATGAGCAGTTCTTC